Listed below are T cell receptor beta chains from one sample, sequenced in a study of T cell responses to AZD1222 COVID-19 vaccine. The data were produced by immunoSEQ multiplex PCR, yet TCRdb's version contains in-frame clones alone and is incomplete. The sample records 130,000 or so clones, under 95% being singletons. Sequencing was performed on peripheral blood, taken on day 0 of AZD1222 vaccination. Receptors originate from an adult in good health. CDR3s include the opening cysteine and the closing phenylalanine or tryptophan. Each record gives: J gene, clone size, D gene, CDR3 length, V gene, CDR3 protein, CDR3 DNA. A D gene is named only where the DNA matches it firmly. Clone size is stated in some rows and not others, as once, few, many or a class when expanded.

j_gene: TRBJ2-1; abundance: .; d_gene: .; len: 14; v_gene: TRBV6-4; CDR3aa: CASSVYAGYNEQFF; CDR3nt: TGTGCCAGCAGTGTGTATGCCGGATACAATGAGCAGTTCTTC
j_gene: TRBJ1-2; abundance: .; d_gene: TRBD1; len: 14; v_gene: TRBV7-9; CDR3aa: CASSRRDRVYGYTF; CDR3nt: TGTGCCAGCAGCAGACGGGACAGGGTCTATGGCTACACCTTC
j_gene: TRBJ2-1; abundance: .; d_gene: .; len: 14; v_gene: TRBV29-1; CDR3aa: CSVVSRVRYNEQFF; CDR3nt: TGCAGCGTTGTCTCAAGGGTTCGCTACAATGAGCAGTTCTTC
j_gene: TRBJ2-5; abundance: once; d_gene: .; len: 15; v_gene: TRBV5-4; CDR3aa: CASSLPRAEGETQYF; CDR3nt: TGTGCCAGCAGCTTGCCTCGGGCAGAAGGGGAGACCCAGTACTTC
j_gene: TRBJ1-2; abundance: .; d_gene: TRBD1; len: 14; v_gene: TRBV20-1; CDR3aa: CSASGTGGFYGYTF; CDR3nt: TGCAGTGCTAGTGGGACAGGGGGCTTCTATGGCTACACCTTC
j_gene: TRBJ1-5; abundance: .; d_gene: .; len: 16; v_gene: TRBV7-6; CDR3aa: CASSPGQPYSNQPQHF; CDR3nt: TGTGCCAGCAGCCCAGGACAGCCATATAGCAATCAGCCCCAGCATTTT
j_gene: TRBJ1-1; abundance: .; d_gene: .; len: 12; v_gene: TRBV7-9; CDR3aa: CASSLRAYEAFF; CDR3nt: TGTGCCAGCAGCTTGAGGGCCTATGAAGCTTTCTTT
j_gene: TRBJ1-2; abundance: .; d_gene: .; len: 13; v_gene: TRBV11-1; CDR3aa: CASSVGTGRGYTF; CDR3nt: TGTGCCAGCAGCGTCGGAACCGGCCGCGGCTACACCTTC
j_gene: TRBJ1-1; abundance: .; d_gene: .; len: 15; v_gene: TRBV19; CDR3aa: CASTDRRGANTEAFF; CDR3nt: TGTGCCAGTACAGACAGGAGGGGTGCGAACACTGAAGCTTTCTTT
j_gene: TRBJ2-7; abundance: few; d_gene: .; len: 13; v_gene: TRBV4-1; CDR3aa: CASSQEEADEQYF; CDR3nt: TGCGCCAGCAGCCAGGAGGAGGCCGACGAGCAGTACTTC
j_gene: TRBJ1-4; abundance: once; d_gene: .; len: 14; v_gene: TRBV10-3; CDR3aa: CAIMEGGTNEKLFF; CDR3nt: TGTGCCATCATGGAGGGAGGTACAAATGAAAAACTGTTTTTT